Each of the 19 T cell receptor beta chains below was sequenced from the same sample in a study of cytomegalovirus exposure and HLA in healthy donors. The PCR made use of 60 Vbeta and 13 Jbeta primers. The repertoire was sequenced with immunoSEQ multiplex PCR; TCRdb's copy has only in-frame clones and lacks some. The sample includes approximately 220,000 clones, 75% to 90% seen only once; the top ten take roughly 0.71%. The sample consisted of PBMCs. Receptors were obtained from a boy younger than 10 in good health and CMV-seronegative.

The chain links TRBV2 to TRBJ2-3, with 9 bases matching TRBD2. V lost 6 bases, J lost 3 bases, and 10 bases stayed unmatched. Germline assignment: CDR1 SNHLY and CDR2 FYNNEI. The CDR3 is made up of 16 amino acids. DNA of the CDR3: TGTGCCAGCAGAGTGGCGGGGGGGCCGATTACAGATACGCAGTATTTT. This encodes CASRVAGGPITDTQYF.

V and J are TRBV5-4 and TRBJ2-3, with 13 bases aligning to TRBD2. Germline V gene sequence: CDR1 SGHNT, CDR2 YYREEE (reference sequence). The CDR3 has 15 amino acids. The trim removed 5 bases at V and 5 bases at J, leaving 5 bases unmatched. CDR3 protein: CASSGTSGVKDTQYF. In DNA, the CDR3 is TGTGCCAGCAGTGGGACTAGCGGGGTCAAAGATACGCAGTATTTT.

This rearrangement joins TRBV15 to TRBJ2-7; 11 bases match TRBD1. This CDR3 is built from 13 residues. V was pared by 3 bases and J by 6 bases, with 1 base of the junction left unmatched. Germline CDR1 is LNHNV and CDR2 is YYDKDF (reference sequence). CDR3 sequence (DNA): TGTGCCACCAGCAGGGACAGGGGGCGCGAGCAGTACTTC. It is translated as CATSRDRGREQYF.

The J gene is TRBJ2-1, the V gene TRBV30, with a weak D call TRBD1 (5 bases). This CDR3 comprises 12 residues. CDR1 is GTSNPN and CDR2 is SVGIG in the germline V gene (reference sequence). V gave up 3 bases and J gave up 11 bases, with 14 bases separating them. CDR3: CAWSVGDSKQFF. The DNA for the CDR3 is TGTGCCTGGAGCGTAGGGGATTCTAAGCAGTTCTTC.

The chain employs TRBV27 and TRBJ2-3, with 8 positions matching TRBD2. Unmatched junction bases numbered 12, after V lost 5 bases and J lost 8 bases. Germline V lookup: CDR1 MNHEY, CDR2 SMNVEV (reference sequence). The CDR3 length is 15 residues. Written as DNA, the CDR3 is TGTGCCAGCAGTCCCTTAGCGGGGCCTTCAGGTACGCAGTATTTT. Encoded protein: CASSPLAGPSGTQYF.

The chain's CDR3 is CASSNSGSGTINEQFF. CDR3 sequence (DNA): TGTGCCAGCAGTAATTCGGGTAGCGGGACGATCAATGAGCAGTTCTTC. J is TRBJ2-1 and V is TRBV25-1; 8 bases line up with TRBD2. V shed 5 bases and J 6 bases; nucleotides not matched to a gene: 12. CDR1 is MGHDK, CDR2 SYGVNS, per germline. The CDR3 sequence is 16 residues long.

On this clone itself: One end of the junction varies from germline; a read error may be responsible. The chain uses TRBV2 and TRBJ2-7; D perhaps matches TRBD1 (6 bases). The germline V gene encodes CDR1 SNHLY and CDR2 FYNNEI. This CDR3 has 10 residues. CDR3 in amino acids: CATMGTRSEF. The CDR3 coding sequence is TGTGCCACTATGGGGACAAGAAGCGAATTC.

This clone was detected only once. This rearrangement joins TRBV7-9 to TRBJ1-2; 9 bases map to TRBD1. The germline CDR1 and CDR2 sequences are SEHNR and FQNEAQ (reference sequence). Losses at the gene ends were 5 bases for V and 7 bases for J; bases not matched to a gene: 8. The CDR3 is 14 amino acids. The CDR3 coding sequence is TGTGCCAGCAGCCCGGGGACAGGGTTAGGTGGCTACACCTTC. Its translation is CASSPGTGLGGYTF.

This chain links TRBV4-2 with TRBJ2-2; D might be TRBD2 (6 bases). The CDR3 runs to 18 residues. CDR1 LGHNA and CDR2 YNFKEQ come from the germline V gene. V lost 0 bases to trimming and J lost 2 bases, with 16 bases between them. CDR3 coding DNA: TGTGCCAGCAGCCAAGATCTAAGCGGGCTTCTTAACACCGGGGAGCTGTTTTTT. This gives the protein CASSQDLSGLLNTGELFF.

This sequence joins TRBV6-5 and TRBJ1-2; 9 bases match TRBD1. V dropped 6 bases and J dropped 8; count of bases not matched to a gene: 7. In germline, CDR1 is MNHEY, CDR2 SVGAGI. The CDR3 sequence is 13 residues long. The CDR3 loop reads CASRRDRESGYTF. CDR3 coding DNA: TGTGCCAGCAGAAGGGACAGGGAATCCGGCTACACCTTC.

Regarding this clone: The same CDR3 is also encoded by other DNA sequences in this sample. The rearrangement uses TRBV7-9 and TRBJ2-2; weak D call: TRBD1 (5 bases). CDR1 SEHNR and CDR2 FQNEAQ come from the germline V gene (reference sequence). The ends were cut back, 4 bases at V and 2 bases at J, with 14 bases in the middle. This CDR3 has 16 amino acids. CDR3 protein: CASSSLTGPNTGELFF. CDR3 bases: TGTGCCAGCAGCTCACTCACAGGTCCCAACACCGGGGAGCTGTTTTTT.

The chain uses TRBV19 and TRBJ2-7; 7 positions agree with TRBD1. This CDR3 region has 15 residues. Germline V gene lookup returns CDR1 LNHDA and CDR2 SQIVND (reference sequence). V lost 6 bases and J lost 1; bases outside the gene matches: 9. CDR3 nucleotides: TGTGCCAGTAGCCAAGGGGTGACAGGGTCCTACGAGCAGTACTTC. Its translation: CASSQGVTGSYEQYF.

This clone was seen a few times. CDR3 sequence reads: CASSDRASWTNEKLFF. The CDR3 DNA is TGTGCCAGCAGTGACAGGGCATCGTGGACTAATGAAAAACTGTTTTTT. V usage is TRBV2 and J usage is TRBJ1-4; maybe TRBD1 (5 bases). The V gene lost 3 bases and the J gene lost 2 bases, with 13 bases spanning the gap. There are 16 residues in the CDR3. The germline gives CDR1 SNHLY, CDR2 FYNNEI.

This CDR3 is CASSFTTGAGTDTQYF. Written as DNA, the CDR3 is TGTGCCAGCAGCTTTACCACAGGGGCAGGGACAGATACGCAGTATTTT. This chain joins TRBV7-3 and TRBJ2-3, with 7 bases identical to TRBD1. After removal of 3 bases from V and 3 bases from J, the junction contained 9 bases not matched to a gene. Germline values: CDR1 SGHTA, CDR2 FQGTGA. The length of the CDR3 is 16 residues.

CDR3 loop: CASSQDSGGILYNEQFF. DNA for the CDR3: TGTGCCAGCAGCCAAGACAGCGGGGGGATCCTTTACAATGAGCAGTTCTTC. The genes are TRBV4-2 and TRBJ2-1; TRBD2 matches at 9 bases. Germline assignment: CDR1 LGHNA and CDR2 YNFKEQ. V was clipped by 0 bases and J by 4 bases; unmatched bases: 7. The CDR3 sequence is 17 residues long.

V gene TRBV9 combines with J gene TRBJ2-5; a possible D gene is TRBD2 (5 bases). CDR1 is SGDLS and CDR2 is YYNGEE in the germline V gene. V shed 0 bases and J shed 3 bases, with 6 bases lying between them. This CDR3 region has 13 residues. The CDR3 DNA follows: TGTGCCAGCAGCGTAGAACTAGAAGAGACCCAGTACTTC. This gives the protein CASSVELEETQYF.

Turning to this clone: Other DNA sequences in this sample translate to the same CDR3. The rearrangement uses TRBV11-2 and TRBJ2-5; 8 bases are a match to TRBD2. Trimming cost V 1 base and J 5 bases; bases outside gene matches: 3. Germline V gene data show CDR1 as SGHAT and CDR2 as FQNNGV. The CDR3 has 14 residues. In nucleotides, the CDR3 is TGTGCCAGCAGCTTAGCGGGGGGGCCGGAGACCCAGTACTTC. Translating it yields CASSLAGGPETQYF.

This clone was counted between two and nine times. CDR3: CASSGDRDYGYTF. CDR3 sequence (DNA): TGTGCCAGCAGTGGGGACAGGGACTATGGCTACACCTTC. This chain uses TRBV6-6 with TRBJ1-2; TRBD1 agrees at 9 bases. CDR1 is MNHNY, CDR2 SVGAGI, per germline (reference sequence). V lost 5 bases to trimming and J lost 3 bases; unmatched junction nucleotides: 1. This CDR3 contains 13 residues.

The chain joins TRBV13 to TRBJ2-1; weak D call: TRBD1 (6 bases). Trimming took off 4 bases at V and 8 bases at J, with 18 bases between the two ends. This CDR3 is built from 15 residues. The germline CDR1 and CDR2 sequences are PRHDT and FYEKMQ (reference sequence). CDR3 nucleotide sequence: TGTGCCAGCAGCTCGTCCCGGGACATTAGATATGAGCAGTTCTTC. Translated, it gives CASSSSRDIRYEQFF.